Listed here are 18 T cell receptor beta chains from one sample, sequenced in a study of control samples from healthy donors and cancer patients. Assay: immunoSEQ multiplex PCR; the TCRdb copy retains only in-frame clones and omits some. Here the sample spans some 140,000 clones, 70% to 90% being singletons. The sample comprised blood. These receptors were collected from a woman in her twenties or thirties in good health.

This chain uses TRBV16 with TRBJ2-7; D not resolved. Germline V gene lookup returns CDR1 KGHSY and CDR2 FQNENV. The ends were cut back, 2 bases at V and 2 bases at J, with 13 bases in the middle. The CDR3 sequence is 15 residues long. The CDR3 DNA reads as TGTGCCAGCAGCCAACTAAACTCACCGGCCTACGAGCAGTACTTC. Amino acids: CASSQLNSPAYEQYF.

The chain employs TRBV15 and TRBJ1-5, with 10 bases matching TRBD1. This CDR3 has 18 residues. The V gene end was trimmed by 1 base and the J gene end by 2 bases; junction bases not matched to a gene: 8. CDR1 is LNHNV, CDR2 YYDKDF, per germline (reference sequence). This CDR3 is CATSRGWDRGGRNQPQHF. The CDR3 DNA reads TGTGCCACCAGCAGAGGATGGGACAGGGGAGGCCGCAATCAGCCCCAGCATTTT.

The V and J genes are TRBV6-5 and TRBJ2-5; TRBD2 is a possible D gene (8 bases). The germline CDR1 and CDR2 sequences are MNHEY and SVGAGI. This CDR3 is built from 13 residues. The ends were cut back, 6 bases at V and 5 bases at J, with 13 bases in the middle. The CDR3 coding sequence is TGTGCCAGCAGGGTAGCGGGACAGGAGACCCAGTACTTC. Its translation: CASRVAGQETQYF.

The CDR3 DNA sequence: TGTGCCAGCAGTGAAGCCGGGACTCGGACTGAAGCTTTCTTT. It specifies CASSEAGTRTEAFF. The rearrangement uses TRBV6-1 and TRBJ1-1; D may be TRBD1 (5 bases). Germline V gene sequence: CDR1 MNHNS, CDR2 SASEGT. The CDR3 covers 14 residues. V lost 0 bases, J lost 5 bases, and 10 bases lay in between.

The V gene is TRBV4-2, the J gene TRBJ2-2, with D hard to call. This CDR3 has 16 amino acids. V lost 2 bases and J lost 5, with 15 bases in between. The germline V gene encodes CDR1 LGHNA and CDR2 YNFKEQ. CDR3 nucleotide sequence: TGTGCCAGCAGCCAATACCGTGACGAATTGACCGGGGAGCTGTTTTTT. This encodes CASSQYRDELTGELFF.

The gene calls are TRBV2 and TRBJ2-7; 11 nucleotides line up with TRBD2. The CDR3 contains 14 residues. With 3 bases clipped from V and 6 bases from J, the junction kept 4 bases outside the gene matches. Germline CDR1 is SNHLY and CDR2 is FYNNEI. CDR3 nucleotide sequence: TGTGCCAGCAGTGATCGGCTAGCGGGAGGCGAGCAGTACTTC. Translated: CASSDRLAGGEQYF.

This sequence joins TRBV28 and TRBJ1-2; possibly TRBD1 for D (5 bases). Germline loops: CDR1 MDHEN, CDR2 SYDVKM. This CDR3 is 13 amino acids long. Trimming shortened V by 10 bases and J by 3 bases, and 15 bases separated the two germline ends. For the CDR3, the DNA is TGTGCCACCTTGGGGGGGACCTACTATGGCTACACCTTC. The encoded protein is CATLGGTYYGYTF.

The chain joins TRBV2 to TRBJ1-2; the match to TRBD1 covers 7 bases. The J segment lost 3 bases and the V segment lost 7 bases, leaving 5 bases of the junction unmatched. In germline, CDR1 is SNHLY, CDR2 FYNNEI. CDR3 length: 13 residues. CDR3 protein: CASIGTADYGYTF. The CDR3, as DNA: TGTGCCAGCATCGGGACAGCAGACTATGGCTACACCTTC.

This chain joins TRBV5-1 and TRBJ2-5, with 12 bases that match TRBD2. The ends lost 5 bases at V and 5 bases at J; junction bases unmatched: 4. This CDR3 has 14 residues. The germline CDR1 and CDR2 sequences are SGHRS and YFSETQ. CDR3 loop: CASRPTSGSETQYF. The CDR3 DNA sequence: TGCGCCAGCAGGCCGACTAGCGGGAGTGAGACCCAGTACTTC.

The chain has TRBV18 and TRBJ2-7; TRBD2 aligns across 10 bases. The CDR3 covers 17 residues. Germline trimming cut 3 bases from V and 0 bases from J; bases unmatched to any gene: 8. The germline gives CDR1 KGHSH, CDR2 LQKENI. DNA for the CDR3: TGTGCCAGCTCACCCGACGCTCTAGCGGGAGTCTCCTACGAGCAGTACTTC. This sequence encodes CASSPDALAGVSYEQYF.

Only a few counts were recorded for this clone. The chain is built from TRBV12-3 or TRBV12-4 and TRBJ2-2, with no clear D. The CDR3 covers 13 residues. Trimming pared 4 bases from V and 4 bases from J, leaving 7 bases between. The DNA for the CDR3 is TGTGCCAGCAGTTCCCTCTTCACCGGGGAGCTGTTTTTT. Translating gives CASSSLFTGELFF.

The chain joins TRBV7-9 to TRBJ1-2; D is unclear. The V gene's germline CDR1 is SEHNR and CDR2 FQNEAQ (reference sequence). The CDR3 contains 12 residues. V was clipped by 1 base and J by 4 bases, with 4 bases between them. The CDR3 sequence is CASSLGPYGYTF. The CDR3 DNA reads TGTGCCAGCAGCTTAGGGCCCTATGGCTACACCTTC.

The chain has TRBV30 and TRBJ1-1; no definite D call. The germline gives CDR1 GTSNPN, CDR2 SVGIG (reference sequence). V was trimmed by 3 bases and J by 3 bases, leaving 11 bases between them. The CDR3 runs 13 residues. The CDR3: CAWSGQRDTEAFF. As DNA, the CDR3 is TGTGCCTGGAGCGGCCAGCGGGACACTGAAGCTTTCTTT.

The chain is built from TRBV19 and TRBJ1-4, with D possibly TRBD1 on 5 matching bases. This CDR3 has 13 amino acids. The ends were cut back, 4 bases at V and 8 bases at J, with 11 bases in the middle. Per germline, CDR1 LNHDA and CDR2 SQIVND (reference sequence). CDR3 amino acids: CASSRGRGEKLFF. CDR3 bases: TGTGCCAGTAGTAGAGGACGGGGGGAAAAACTGTTTTTT. Using reference TRBV19 and TRBJ1-4 for the parts outside the CDR3, the full variable domain is DGGITQSPKYLFRKEGQNVTLSCEQNLNHDAMYWYRQDPGQGLRLIYYSQIVNDFQKGDIAEGYSVSREKKESFPLTVTSAQKNPTAFYLCASSRGRGEKLFFGSGTQLSVL.

This clone occurred a few times. The rearrangement joins TRBV2 to TRBJ2-7; D is unclear. CDR1 SNHLY and CDR2 FYNNEI come from the germline V gene. This CDR3 spans 12 amino acids. V gave up 6 bases and J gave up 0 bases, with 6 bases separating them. The CDR3 region has the DNA TGTGCCAGCAGCCAACACTCCTACGAGCAGTACTTC. Protein product: CASSQHSYEQYF.

The rearrangement joins TRBV7-3 to TRBJ2-2; D remains unclear. The CDR3 totals 16 residues. CDR1 and CDR2 from the germline V gene are SGHTA and FQGTGA. V lost 5 bases and J lost 1, with 14 bases in between. The CDR3 loop reads CASSPPSGRNTGELFF. CDR3 nucleotides: TGTGCCAGCAGCCCCCCCTCGGGCAGGAACACCGGGGAGCTGTTTTTT.

The chain joins TRBV24-1 to TRBJ1-4; TRBD1 is a possible D gene (5 bases). V was cut by 2 bases and J by 8 bases, with 11 bases left in between. The germline gives CDR1 KGHDR, CDR2 SFDVKD. The CDR3 has 14 residues. CDR3 residues: CATSDSGKGEKLFF. The DNA of the CDR3 is TGTGCCACCAGTGATTCAGGGAAGGGCGAAAAACTGTTTTTT.

The chain uses TRBV5-6 and TRBJ1-3; unclear D gene. The CDR3 extends over 14 amino acids. The V end was cut by 4 bases, the J end by 0 bases, with 8 bases between. Germline assignment: CDR1 SGHDT and CDR2 YYEEEE. The chain's CDR3 is CASSRDNSGNTIYF. CDR3 DNA sequence: TGTGCCAGCAGCCGTGACAACTCTGGAAACACCATATATTTT. Using reference TRBV5-6 and TRBJ1-3 for the parts outside the CDR3, the full variable domain is DAGVTQSPTHLIKTRGQQVTLRCSPKSGHDTVSWYQQALGQGPQFIFQYYEEEERQRGNFPDRFSGHQFPNYSSELNVNALLLGDSALYLCASSRDNSGNTIYFGEGSWLTVV.